One sample yielded the 11 T cell receptor beta chains listed below, sequenced in a study of early stage breast cancer tumors listed by TCRdb under 2017. Library preparation was by the immunoSEQ multiplex PCR assay. TCRdb retrieved this table from immuneACCESS and kept in-frame rearrangements only. Not all clones are present; in checked studies, unresolved V genes account for under half, and no reason is known for the remainder. Counted in this sample were several thousand clones; approximately 70% of them appeared once. Approximately 6.4% of the sample is in the top ten clones. The sequenced sample was breast tumor tissue. The receptors derive from a person in their fifties with breast cancer.

The chain has TRBV9 and TRBJ1-4; a possible D gene is TRBD1 (5 bases). Germline lookup yields CDR1 SGDLS and CDR2 YYNGEE. Trimming took 0 bases from V and 0 from J, leaving 9 bases between them. The CDR3 length is 16 residues. CDR3 DNA: TGTGCCAGCAGCGTAGGGGGGGGAACAACTAATGAAAAACTGTTTTTT. Translating it yields CASSVGGGTTNEKLFF.

V and J are TRBV9 and TRBJ2-7; 8 bases match TRBD1. Germline CDR1 reads SGDLS; CDR2 reads YYNGEE. Unmatched junction bases numbered 9, after V lost 4 bases and J lost 3 bases. The CDR3 contains 15 residues. The CDR3 is CASSPQPDRVYEQYF. For the CDR3, the DNA is TGTGCCAGCAGCCCCCAACCGGACAGGGTCTACGAGCAGTACTTC.

This chain connects TRBV7-2 to TRBJ2-1, with 7 nucleotides matching TRBD2. Germline assignment: CDR1 SGHTA and CDR2 FQGNSA. The trim removed 6 bases at V and 0 bases at J, leaving 5 bases unmatched. This CDR3 spans 15 amino acids. CDR3 amino acids: CASSLLASSYNEQFF. The CDR3 nucleotides read TGTGCCAGCAGTTTACTAGCGAGCTCCTACAATGAGCAGTTCTTC. Filled out from reference TRBV7-2 and TRBJ2-1, the complete variable domain reads GAGVSQSPSNKVTEKGKDVELRCDPISGHTALYWYRQSLGQGLEFLIYFQGNSAPDKSGLPSDRFSAERTGGSVSTLTIQRTQQEDSAVYLCASSLLASSYNEQFFGPGTRLTVL.

The chain links TRBV10-3 to TRBJ1-1; D uncertain. Trimming removed 2 bases at V and 2 bases at J, with 6 bases between. Germline CDR1 reads ENHRY; CDR2 reads SYGVKD. There are 13 residues in the CDR3. The CDR3 coding sequence is TGTGCCATCAGTGAGACAGTTAACACTGAAGCTTTCTTT. Encoded protein: CAISETVNTEAFF.

This clone was counted between two and nine times. The rearrangement uses TRBV19 and TRBJ2-3; D remains unclear. The CDR3 length is 12 residues. Germline lookup yields CDR1 LNHDA and CDR2 SQIVND (reference sequence). Trimming stripped 6 bases from V and 1 base from J, with 5 bases between. This CDR3 is CASSPGTDTQYF. In DNA form, the CDR3 reads TGTGCCAGTAGCCCGGGCACAGATACGCAGTATTTT.

This chain links TRBV15 with TRBJ1-6, with TRBD1 matching over 9 bases. This CDR3 spans 14 amino acids. V lost 4 bases, J lost 9 bases, and 4 bases stayed unmatched. CDR1 and CDR2 (germline): LNHNV, YYDKDF (reference sequence). CDR3 region: CATSTLTGGSPLHF. The CDR3, as DNA: TGTGCCACCAGCACTCTGACAGGGGGTTCACCCCTCCACTTT.

The DNA for the CDR3 is TGTGCCAGCAGCTGGGCGGGAGAGAGTTTAGCAGATACGCAGTATTTT. Its protein product is CASSWAGESLADTQYF. The chain uses TRBV5-6 and TRBJ2-3, with 7 bases aligning to TRBD2. V lost 3 bases, J lost 4 bases, and 11 bases stayed unmatched. Germline values: CDR1 SGHDT, CDR2 YYEEEE. This CDR3 spans 16 amino acids.

In the case of this clone: One end of the junction varies from germline; a read error may be responsible. The genes are TRBV6-1 and TRBJ2-5; 8 bases are shared with TRBD2. The CDR3 extends over 11 amino acids. The germline V gene has CDR1 MNHNS and CDR2 SASEGT. In DNA form, the CDR3 reads TGTGCCAGCAGTGAGCGGGGGGCCCCCAACTTC. It is translated as CASSERGAPNF.

The chain combines TRBV11-1 with TRBJ2-7; no reliable D call. This CDR3 comprises 14 residues. Trimming pared 2 bases from V and 3 bases from J, leaving 11 bases between. Per the germline V gene, CDR1 is SGHAT and CDR2 is FQDESV (reference sequence). The CDR3 DNA reads as TGTGCCAGCAGCTTAACCCCAGGCTACTACGAGCAGTACTTC. Translated: CASSLTPGYYEQYF.

This clone appeared a single time. The chain couples TRBV7-3 to TRBJ2-1; 15 bases align to TRBD2. This CDR3 has 14 amino acids. CDR1 and CDR2 from the germline V gene are SGHTA and FQGTGA. V trimming: 4 bases; J trimming: 9 bases; junction bases outside the gene matches: 1. The CDR3 nucleotides are TGTGCCAGCAGCTGGACTAGCGGGGGGGCTGAGCAGTTCTTC. This encodes CASSWTSGGAEQFF.

The CDR3 spells CASSQDTGFNLYGYTF. In DNA, the CDR3 is TGTGCCAGCAGCCAAGATACTGGCTTCAATCTCTATGGCTACACCTTC. This sequence joins TRBV4-2 and TRBJ1-2; D remains ambiguous. V lost 0 bases, J lost 4 bases, and 15 bases lay in between. The CDR3 covers 16 residues. CDR1 LGHNA and CDR2 YNFKEQ come from the germline V gene.